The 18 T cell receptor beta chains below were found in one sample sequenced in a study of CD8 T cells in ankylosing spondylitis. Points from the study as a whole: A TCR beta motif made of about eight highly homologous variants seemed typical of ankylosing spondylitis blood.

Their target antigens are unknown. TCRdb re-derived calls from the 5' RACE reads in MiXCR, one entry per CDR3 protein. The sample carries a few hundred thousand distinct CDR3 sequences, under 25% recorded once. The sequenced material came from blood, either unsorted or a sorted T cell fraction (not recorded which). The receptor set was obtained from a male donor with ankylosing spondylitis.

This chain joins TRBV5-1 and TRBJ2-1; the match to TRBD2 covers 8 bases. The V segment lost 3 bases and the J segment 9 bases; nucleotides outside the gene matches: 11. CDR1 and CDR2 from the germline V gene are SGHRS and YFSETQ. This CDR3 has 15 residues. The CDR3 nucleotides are TGCGCCAGCAGCTGGGAAGCTAGCGGGTACGGTGAGCAGTTCTTC. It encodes CASSWEASGYGEQFF.

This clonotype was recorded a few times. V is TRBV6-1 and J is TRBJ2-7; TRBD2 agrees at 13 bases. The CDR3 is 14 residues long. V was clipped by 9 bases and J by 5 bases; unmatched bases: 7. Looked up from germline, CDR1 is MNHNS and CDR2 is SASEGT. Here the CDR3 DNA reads TGTGCCAGTCGACTAGCGGGAGGCGTCGACGAGCAGTACTTC. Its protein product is CASRLAGGVDEQYF.

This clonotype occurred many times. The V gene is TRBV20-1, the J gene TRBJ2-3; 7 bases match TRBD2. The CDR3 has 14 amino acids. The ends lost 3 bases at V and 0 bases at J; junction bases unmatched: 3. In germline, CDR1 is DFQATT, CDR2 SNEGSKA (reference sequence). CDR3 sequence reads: CSARRDYSTDTQYF. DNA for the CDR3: TGCAGTGCTAGGAGGGACTACAGCACAGATACGCAGTATTTT.

DNA of the CDR3: TGTGCCAGCAGCGTAAAAGGGGACAGGGGTGTGCACGAGCAGTACTTC. Amino acid sequence: CASSVKGDRGVHEQYF. The chain carries TRBV9 and TRBJ2-7, with 10 positions matching TRBD1. CDR3 length equals 16 residues. Germline trimming cut 1 base from V and 5 bases from J; bases unmatched to any gene: 9. Per the germline V gene, CDR1 is SGDLS and CDR2 is YYNGEE.

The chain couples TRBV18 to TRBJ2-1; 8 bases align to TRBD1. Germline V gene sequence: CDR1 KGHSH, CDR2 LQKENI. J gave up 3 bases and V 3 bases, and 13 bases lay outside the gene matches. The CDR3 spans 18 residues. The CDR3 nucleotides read TGTGCCAGCTCACCCCCGACAGGGGCCGGGTCCCTCTACAATGAGCAGTTCTTC. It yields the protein CASSPPTGAGSLYNEQFF.

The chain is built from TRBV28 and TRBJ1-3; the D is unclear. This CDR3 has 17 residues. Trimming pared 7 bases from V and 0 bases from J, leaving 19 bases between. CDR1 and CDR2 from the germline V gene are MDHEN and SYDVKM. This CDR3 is CASNLSVGSHSGNTIYF. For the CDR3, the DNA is TGTGCCAGCAATCTTAGTGTGGGGTCCCACTCTGGAAACACCATATATTTT. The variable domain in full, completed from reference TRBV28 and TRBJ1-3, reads DVKVTQSSRYLVKRTGEKVFLECVQDMDHENMFWYRQDPGLGLRLIYFSYDVKMKEKGDIPEGYSVSREKKERFSLILESASTNQTSMYLCASNLSVGSHSGNTIYFGEGSWLTVV.

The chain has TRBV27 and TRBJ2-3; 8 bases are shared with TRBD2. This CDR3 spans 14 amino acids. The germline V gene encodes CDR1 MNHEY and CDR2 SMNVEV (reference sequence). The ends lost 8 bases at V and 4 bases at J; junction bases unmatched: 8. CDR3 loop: CASEGLAIPDTQYF. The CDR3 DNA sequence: TGTGCCAGCGAAGGACTAGCTATCCCAGATACGCAGTATTTT.

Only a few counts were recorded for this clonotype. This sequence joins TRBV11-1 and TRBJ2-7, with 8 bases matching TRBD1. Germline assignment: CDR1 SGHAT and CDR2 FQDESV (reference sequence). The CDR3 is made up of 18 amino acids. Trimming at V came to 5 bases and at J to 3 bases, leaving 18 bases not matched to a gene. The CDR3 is CASSRTQGARGAHYEQYF. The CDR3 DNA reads TGTGCCAGCAGCCGTACGCAGGGGGCCAGGGGAGCGCACTACGAGCAGTACTTC.

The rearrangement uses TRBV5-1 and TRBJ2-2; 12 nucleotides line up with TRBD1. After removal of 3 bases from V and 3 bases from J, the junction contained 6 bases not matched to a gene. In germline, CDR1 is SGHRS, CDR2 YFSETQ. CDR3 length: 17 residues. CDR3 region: CASSSRGQGAYTGELFF. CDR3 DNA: TGCGCCAGCAGCTCGCGGGGACAGGGGGCCTACACCGGGGAGCTGTTTTTT. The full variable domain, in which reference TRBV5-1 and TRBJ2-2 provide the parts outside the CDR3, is KAGVTQTPRYLIKTRGQQVTLSCSPISGHRSVSWYQQTPGQGLQFLFEYFSETQRNKGNFPGRFSGRQFSNSRSEMNVSTLELGDSALYLCASSSRGQGAYTGELFFGEGSRLTVL.

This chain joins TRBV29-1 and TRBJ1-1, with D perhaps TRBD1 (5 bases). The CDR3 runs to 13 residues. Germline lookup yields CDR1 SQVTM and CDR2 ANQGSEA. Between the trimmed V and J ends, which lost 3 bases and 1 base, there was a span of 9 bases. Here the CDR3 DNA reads TGCAGCGTTGACGGGACGGCGAACACTGAAGCTTTCTTT. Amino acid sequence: CSVDGTANTEAFF.

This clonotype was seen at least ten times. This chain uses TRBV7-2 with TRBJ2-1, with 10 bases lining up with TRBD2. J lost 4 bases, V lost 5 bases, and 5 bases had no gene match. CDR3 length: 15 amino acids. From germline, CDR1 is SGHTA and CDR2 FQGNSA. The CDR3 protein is CASSPQAGGYNEQFF. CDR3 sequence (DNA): TGTGCCAGCAGCCCCCAAGCGGGAGGGTACAATGAGCAGTTCTTC.

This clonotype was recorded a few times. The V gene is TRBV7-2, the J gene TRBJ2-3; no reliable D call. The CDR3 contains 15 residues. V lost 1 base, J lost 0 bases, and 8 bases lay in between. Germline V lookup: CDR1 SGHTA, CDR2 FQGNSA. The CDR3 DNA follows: TGTGCCAGCAGCTTAGGGGGAAGGAGCACAGATACGCAGTATTTT. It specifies CASSLGGRSTDTQYF.

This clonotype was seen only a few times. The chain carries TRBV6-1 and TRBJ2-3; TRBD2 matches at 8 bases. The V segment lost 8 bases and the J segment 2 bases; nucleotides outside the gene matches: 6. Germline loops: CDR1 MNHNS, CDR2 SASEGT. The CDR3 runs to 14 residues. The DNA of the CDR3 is TGTGCCAGCGGAACTAGCGGAAACACAGATACGCAGTATTTT. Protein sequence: CASGTSGNTDTQYF.

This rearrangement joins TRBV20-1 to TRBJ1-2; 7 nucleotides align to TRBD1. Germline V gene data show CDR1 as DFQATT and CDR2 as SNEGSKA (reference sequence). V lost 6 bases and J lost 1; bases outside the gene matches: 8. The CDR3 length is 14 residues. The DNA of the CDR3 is TGCAGTGCACAATCCCAGGGGGATAACTATGGCTACACCTTC. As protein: CSAQSQGDNYGYTF.

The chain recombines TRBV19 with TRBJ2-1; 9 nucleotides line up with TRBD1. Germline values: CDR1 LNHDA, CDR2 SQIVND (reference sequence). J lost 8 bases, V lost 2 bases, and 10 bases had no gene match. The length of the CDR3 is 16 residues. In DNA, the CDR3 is TGTGCCAGTAGTATACGTCCGGGACAGGGCGTCCATGAGCAGTTCTTC. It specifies CASSIRPGQGVHEQFF.

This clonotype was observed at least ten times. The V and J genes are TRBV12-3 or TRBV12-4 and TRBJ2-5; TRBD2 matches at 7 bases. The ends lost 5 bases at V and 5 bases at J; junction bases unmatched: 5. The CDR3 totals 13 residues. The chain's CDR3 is CASSMTSLETQYF. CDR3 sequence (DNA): TGTGCCAGCAGTATGACTAGCTTGGAGACCCAGTACTTC.

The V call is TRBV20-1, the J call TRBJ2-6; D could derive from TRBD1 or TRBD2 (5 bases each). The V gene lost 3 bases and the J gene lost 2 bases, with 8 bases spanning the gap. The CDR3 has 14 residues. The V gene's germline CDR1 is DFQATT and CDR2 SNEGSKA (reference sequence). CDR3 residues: CSASVGAGANVLTF. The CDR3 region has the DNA TGCAGTGCTAGTGTGGGGGCTGGGGCCAACGTCCTGACTTTC.

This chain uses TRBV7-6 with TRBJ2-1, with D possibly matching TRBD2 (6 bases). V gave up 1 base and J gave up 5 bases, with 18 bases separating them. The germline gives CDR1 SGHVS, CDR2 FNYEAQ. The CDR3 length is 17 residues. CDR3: CASSLEILAGPDNEQFF. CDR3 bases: TGTGCCAGCAGCTTAGAAATTTTGGCGGGACCTGACAATGAGCAGTTCTTC.